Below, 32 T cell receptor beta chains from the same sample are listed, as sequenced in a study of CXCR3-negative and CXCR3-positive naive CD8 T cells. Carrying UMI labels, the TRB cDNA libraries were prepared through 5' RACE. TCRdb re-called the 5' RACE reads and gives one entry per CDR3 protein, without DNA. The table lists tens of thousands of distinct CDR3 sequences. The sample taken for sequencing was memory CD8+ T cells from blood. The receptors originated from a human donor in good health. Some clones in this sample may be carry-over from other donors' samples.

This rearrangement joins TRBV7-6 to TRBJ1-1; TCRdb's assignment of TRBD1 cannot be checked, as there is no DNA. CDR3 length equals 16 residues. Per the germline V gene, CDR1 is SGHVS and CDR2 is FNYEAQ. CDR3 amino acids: CASSLALRGRDTEAFF. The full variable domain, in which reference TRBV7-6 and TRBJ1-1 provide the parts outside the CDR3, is GAGVSQSPRYKVTKRGQDVALRCDPISGHVSLYWYRQALGQGPEFLTYFNYEAQQDKSGLPNDRFSAERPEGSISTLTIQRTEQRDSAMYRCASSLALRGRDTEAFFGQGTRLTVV.

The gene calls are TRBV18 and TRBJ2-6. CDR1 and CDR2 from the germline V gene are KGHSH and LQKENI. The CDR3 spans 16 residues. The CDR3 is CASSPPGISGANVLTF.

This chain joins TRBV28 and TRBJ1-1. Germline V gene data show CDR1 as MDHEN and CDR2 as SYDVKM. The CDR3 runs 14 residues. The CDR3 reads CASSFGSDGTEAFF.

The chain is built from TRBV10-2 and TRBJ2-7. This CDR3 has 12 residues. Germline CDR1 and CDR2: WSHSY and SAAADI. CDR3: CASSGNSYEQYF.

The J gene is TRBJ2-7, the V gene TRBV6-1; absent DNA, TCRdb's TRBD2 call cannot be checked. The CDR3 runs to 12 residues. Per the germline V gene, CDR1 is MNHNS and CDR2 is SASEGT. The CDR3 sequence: CASSEDFYEQYF.

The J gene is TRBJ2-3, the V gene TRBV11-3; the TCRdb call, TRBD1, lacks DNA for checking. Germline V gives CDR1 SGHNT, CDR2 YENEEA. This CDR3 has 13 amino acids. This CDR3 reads CASRRGAEDTQYF.

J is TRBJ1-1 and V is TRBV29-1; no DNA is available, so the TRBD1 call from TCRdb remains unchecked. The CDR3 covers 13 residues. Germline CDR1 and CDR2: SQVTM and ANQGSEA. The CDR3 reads CSVEDRGNTEAFF.

CDR3 in amino acids: CASSQVGGRTEAFF. The V and J genes are TRBV4-1 and TRBJ1-1; the D gene TCRdb calls, TRBD1, cannot be checked with no DNA. This CDR3 region has 14 residues. Germline V gene sequence: CDR1 MGHRA, CDR2 YSYEKL.

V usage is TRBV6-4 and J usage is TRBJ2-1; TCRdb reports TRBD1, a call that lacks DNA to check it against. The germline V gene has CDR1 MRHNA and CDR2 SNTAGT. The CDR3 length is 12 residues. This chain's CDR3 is CASGQGENEQFF.

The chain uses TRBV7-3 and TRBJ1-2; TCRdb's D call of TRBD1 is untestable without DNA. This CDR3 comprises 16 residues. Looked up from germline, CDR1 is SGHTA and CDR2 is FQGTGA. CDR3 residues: CASSLTGSATGHGYTF.

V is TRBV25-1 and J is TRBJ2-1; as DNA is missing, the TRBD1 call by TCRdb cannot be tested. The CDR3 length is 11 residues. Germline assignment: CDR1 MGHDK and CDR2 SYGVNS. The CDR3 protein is CAVWGYNEQFF.

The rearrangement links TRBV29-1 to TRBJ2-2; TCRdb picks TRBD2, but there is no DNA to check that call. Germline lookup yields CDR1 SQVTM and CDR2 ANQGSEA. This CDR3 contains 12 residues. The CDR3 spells CSVDAGPGELFF.

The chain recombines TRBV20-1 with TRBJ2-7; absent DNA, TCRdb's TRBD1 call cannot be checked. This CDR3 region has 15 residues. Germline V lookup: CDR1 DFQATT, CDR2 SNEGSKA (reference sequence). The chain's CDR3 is CSAFQEETESYEQYF.

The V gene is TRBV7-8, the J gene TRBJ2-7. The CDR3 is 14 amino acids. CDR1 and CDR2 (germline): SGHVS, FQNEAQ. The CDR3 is CASSLAGVSYEQYF.

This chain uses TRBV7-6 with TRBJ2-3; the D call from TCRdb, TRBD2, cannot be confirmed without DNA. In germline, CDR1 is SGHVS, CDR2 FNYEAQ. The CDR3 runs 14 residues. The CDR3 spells CASSLPRRGDTQYF.

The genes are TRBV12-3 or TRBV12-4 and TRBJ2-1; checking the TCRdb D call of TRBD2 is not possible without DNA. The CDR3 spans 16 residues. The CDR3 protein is CASTMRGGPNANEQFF.

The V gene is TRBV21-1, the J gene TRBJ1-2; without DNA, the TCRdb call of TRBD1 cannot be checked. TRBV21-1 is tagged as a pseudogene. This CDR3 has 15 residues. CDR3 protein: CASSGRDRLTMGYTF.

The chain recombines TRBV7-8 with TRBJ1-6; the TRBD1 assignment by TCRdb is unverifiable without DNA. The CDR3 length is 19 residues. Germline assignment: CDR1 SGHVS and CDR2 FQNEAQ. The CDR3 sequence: CASSLVTRERSSYNSPLHF.

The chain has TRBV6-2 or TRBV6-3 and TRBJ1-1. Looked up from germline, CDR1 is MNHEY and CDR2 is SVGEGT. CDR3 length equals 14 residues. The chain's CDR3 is CASSYRDKNTEAFF.

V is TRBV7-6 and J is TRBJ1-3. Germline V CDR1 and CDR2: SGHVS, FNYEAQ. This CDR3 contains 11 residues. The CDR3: CAGRSGNTIYF.

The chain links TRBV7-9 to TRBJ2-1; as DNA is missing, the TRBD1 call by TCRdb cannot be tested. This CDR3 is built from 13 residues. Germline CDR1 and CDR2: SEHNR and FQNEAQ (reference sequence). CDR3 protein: CASSLPLADEQFF.

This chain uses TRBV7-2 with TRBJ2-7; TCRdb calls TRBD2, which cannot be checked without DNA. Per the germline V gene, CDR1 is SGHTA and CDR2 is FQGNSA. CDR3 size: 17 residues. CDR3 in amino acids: CASSLAWTSGGASEQYF.

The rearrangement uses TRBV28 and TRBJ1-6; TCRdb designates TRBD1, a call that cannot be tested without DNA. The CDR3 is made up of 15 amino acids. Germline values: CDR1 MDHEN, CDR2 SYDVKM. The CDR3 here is CASSPPLTGYSPLHF.

The CDR3 reads CASSRRNREEQFF. The V call is TRBV7-3, the J call TRBJ2-1; TCRdb reports TRBD2, a call that lacks DNA to check it against. The CDR3 sequence is 13 residues long. The germline V gene has CDR1 SGHTA and CDR2 FQGTGA.

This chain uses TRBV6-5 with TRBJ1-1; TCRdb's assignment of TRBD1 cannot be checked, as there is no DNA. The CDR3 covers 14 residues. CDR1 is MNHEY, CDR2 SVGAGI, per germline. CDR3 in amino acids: CASSPGTGNTEAFF.

CDR3 protein: CASSPTQGRPEQFF. This rearrangement joins TRBV28 to TRBJ2-1; TCRdb reports TRBD1, a call that lacks DNA to check it against. The V gene's germline CDR1 is MDHEN and CDR2 SYDVKM. The CDR3 sequence is 14 residues long.

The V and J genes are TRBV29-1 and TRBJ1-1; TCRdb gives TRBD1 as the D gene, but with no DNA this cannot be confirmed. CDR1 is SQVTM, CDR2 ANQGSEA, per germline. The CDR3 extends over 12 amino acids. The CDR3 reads CSVEDRVGEAFF.

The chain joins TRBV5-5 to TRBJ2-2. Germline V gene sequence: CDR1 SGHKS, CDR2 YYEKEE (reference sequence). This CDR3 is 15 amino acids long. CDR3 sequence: CASSFAGTDTGELFF.

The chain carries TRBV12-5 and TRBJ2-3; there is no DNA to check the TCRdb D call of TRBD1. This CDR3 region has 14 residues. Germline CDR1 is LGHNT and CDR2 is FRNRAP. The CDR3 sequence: CASGSPGGGNTQYF. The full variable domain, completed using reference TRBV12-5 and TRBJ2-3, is DARVTQTPRHKVTEMGQEVTMRCQPILGHNTVFWYRQTMMQGLELLAYFRNRAPLDDSGMPKDRFSAEMPDATLATLKIQPSEPRDSAVYFCASGSPGGGNTQYFGPGTRLTVL.

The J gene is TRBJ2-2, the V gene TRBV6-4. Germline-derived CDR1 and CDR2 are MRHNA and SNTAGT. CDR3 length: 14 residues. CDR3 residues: CASSGTENTGELFF.

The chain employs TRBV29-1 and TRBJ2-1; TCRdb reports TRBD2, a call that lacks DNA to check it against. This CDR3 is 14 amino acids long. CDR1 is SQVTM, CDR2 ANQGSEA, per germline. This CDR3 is CSVVGTLSYNEQFF.

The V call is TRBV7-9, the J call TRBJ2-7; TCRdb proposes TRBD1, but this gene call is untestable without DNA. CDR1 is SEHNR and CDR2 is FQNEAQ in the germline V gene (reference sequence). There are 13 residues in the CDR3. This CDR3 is CASSGRQGYEQYF.